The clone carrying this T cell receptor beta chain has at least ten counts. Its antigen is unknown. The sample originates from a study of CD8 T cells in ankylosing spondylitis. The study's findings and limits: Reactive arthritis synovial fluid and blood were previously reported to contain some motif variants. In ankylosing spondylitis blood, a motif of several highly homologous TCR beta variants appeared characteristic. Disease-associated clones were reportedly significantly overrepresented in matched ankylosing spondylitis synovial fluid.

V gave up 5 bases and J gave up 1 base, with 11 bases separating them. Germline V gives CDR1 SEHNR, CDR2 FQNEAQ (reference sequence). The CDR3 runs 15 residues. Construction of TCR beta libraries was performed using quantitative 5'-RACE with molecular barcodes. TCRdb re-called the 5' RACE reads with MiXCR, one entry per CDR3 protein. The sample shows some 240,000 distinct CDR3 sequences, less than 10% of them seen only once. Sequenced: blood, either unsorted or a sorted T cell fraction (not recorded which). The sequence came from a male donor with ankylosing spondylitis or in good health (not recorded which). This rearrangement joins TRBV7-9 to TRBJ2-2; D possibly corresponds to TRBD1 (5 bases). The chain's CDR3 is CASSLNTGNTGELFF. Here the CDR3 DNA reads TGTGCCAGCAGCCTAAACACAGGGAACACCGGGGAGCTGTTTTTT.